One and the same sample provided the 18 T cell receptor beta chains below, sequenced in a study of cytomegalovirus exposure and HLA in healthy donors. Use of 60 Vbeta and 13 Jbeta primers characterized the PCR. Produced via immunoSEQ multiplex PCR; TCRdb's table is partial and in-frame only. Of some 150,000 clones in the sample, roughly 77% were seen once. The sequenced sample consisted of PBMCs. Source of these receptors: a young man in good health and CMV-seropositive.

V and J are TRBV6-5 and TRBJ1-6, with a possible D match to TRBD1 (5 bases). There are 14 residues in the CDR3. CDR1 and CDR2 (germline): MNHEY, SVGAGI. The ends were cut back, 2 bases at V and 8 bases at J, with 10 bases in the middle. CDR3 sequence reads: CASSYALGHSPLHF. The CDR3 region has the DNA TGTGCCAGCAGTTACGCTTTGGGGCATTCACCCCTCCACTTT.

This clone was seen once. The chain employs TRBV7-9 and TRBJ2-1, with a tentative D call TRBD1 (5 bases). Germline loops: CDR1 SEHNR, CDR2 FQNEAQ (reference sequence). The CDR3 loop spans 16 amino acids. Trimming stripped 1 base from V and 3 bases from J, with 13 bases between. The CDR3 nucleotides read TGTGCCAGCAGCTTAGATCCGCAGGGAATCTACAATGAGCAGTTCTTC. Translating it yields CASSLDPQGIYNEQFF.

The J gene is TRBJ2-7, the V gene TRBV5-1; 14 bases match TRBD2. Germline V lookup: CDR1 SGHRS, CDR2 YFSETQ. The CDR3 covers 16 residues. The ends lost 4 bases at V and 0 bases at J; junction bases unmatched: 3. CDR3 in DNA: TGCGCCAGCAGCCGGGGACTAGCGGGGGACTCCTACGAGCAGTACTTC. Its translation is CASSRGLAGDSYEQYF.

The chain joins TRBV7-6 to TRBJ2-1; 7 bases fit TRBD1. The germline V gene encodes CDR1 SGHVS and CDR2 FNYEAQ. CDR3 size: 14 residues. The J segment lost 4 bases and the V segment lost 2 bases, leaving 2 bases of the junction unmatched. The CDR3 DNA is TGTGCCAGCAGCTTAAAGGGACAGTACAATGAGCAGTTCTTC. It is translated as CASSLKGQYNEQFF.

This clone has a single count. The chain links TRBV4-1 to TRBJ2-3; possible D gene TRBD1, 5 bases. V was cut by 4 bases and J by 0 bases, with 8 bases left in between. Germline V gives CDR1 MGHRA, CDR2 YSYEKL. There are 14 residues in the CDR3. The CDR3 nucleotides read TGCGCCAGCAGCCGACAGACTAGCACAGATACGCAGTATTTT. Amino acid sequence: CASSRQTSTDTQYF.

The V and J genes are TRBV6-1 and TRBJ1-4, with TRBD1 matching over 9 bases. Germline V gene lookup returns CDR1 MNHNS and CDR2 SASEGT. Germline trimming cut 1 base from V and 5 bases from J; bases unmatched to any gene: 5. The CDR3 length is 16 residues. CDR3 in DNA: TGTGCCAGCAGTGAAGAGGCTGGGACAGGGAATGAAAAACTGTTTTTT. Its protein product is CASSEEAGTGNEKLFF.

This chain connects TRBV7-9 to TRBJ2-1, with 12 bases that match TRBD2. The V gene's germline CDR1 is SEHNR and CDR2 FQNEAQ (reference sequence). CDR3 length: 15 residues. Unmatched junction bases numbered 2, after V lost 5 bases and J lost 3 bases. The CDR3 DNA sequence: TGTGCCAGCAGCCGGACTAGCGGGAACTACAATGAGCAGTTCTTC. This translates into CASSRTSGNYNEQFF.

The chain carries TRBV28 and TRBJ1-5; 11 bases map to TRBD1. V lost 5 bases to trimming and J lost 6 bases; unmatched junction nucleotides: 9. The CDR3 runs 16 residues. CDR1 is MDHEN and CDR2 is SYDVKM in the germline V gene. The CDR3 sequence: CASSSPGQGDSQPQHF. CDR3 bases: TGTGCCAGCAGTAGCCCGGGACAGGGGGACTCTCAGCCCCAGCATTTT.

The rearrangement links TRBV12-5 to TRBJ2-7, with D possibly being TRBD1 (6 bases). This CDR3 is 13 amino acids long. Trimming left V 4 bases short and J 9 bases short, with 16 bases between. CDR1 and CDR2 (germline): LGHNT, FRNRAP. In DNA, the CDR3 is TGTGCTAGTGGTTCGCCCCCGGGCAGGGGGCAGTACTTC. As protein: CASGSPPGRGQYF. The full variable domain, in which reference TRBV12-5 and TRBJ2-7 provide the parts outside the CDR3, is DARVTQTPRHKVTEMGQEVTMRCQPILGHNTVFWYRQTMMQGLELLAYFRNRAPLDDSGMPKDRFSAEMPDATLATLKIQPSEPRDSAVYFCASGSPPGRGQYFGPGTRLTVT.

In nucleotides, the CDR3 is TGTGCCAGCAGTGAGCGTGGCAGGGTAAATTCACCCCTCCACTTT. It codes for CASSERGRVNSPLHF. The chain recombines TRBV6-1 with TRBJ1-6, with D maybe TRBD1 (5 bases). The CDR3 sequence is 15 residues long. The ends were cut back, 3 bases at V and 7 bases at J, with 13 bases in the middle. CDR1 is MNHNS, CDR2 SASEGT, per germline.

The gene calls are TRBV28 and TRBJ1-1; unclear D gene. This CDR3 has 14 amino acids. Per the germline V gene, CDR1 is MDHEN and CDR2 is SYDVKM. Trimming removed 6 bases from V and 7 bases from J, with 18 bases in between. CDR3 nucleotides: TGTGCCAGCAGCCTCGGCCTTGCGGCGGTTGAAGCTTTCTTT. Protein sequence: CASSLGLAAVEAFF.

The J gene is TRBJ1-2, the V gene TRBV28; D unresolved. CDR1 MDHEN and CDR2 SYDVKM come from the germline V gene. Trimming pared 1 base from V and 4 bases from J, leaving 16 bases between. The CDR3 sequence is 16 residues long. The CDR3 bases are TGTGCCAGCAGTTTATCACCCGGGGTCGGTTTCTATGGCTACACCTTC. It yields the protein CASSLSPGVGFYGYTF.

This clone is a singleton in its sample. The chain joins TRBV4-2 to TRBJ2-1; 9 nucleotides align to TRBD2. Per the germline V gene, CDR1 is LGHNA and CDR2 is YNFKEQ. This CDR3 is 16 amino acids long. The V gene end was trimmed by 0 bases and the J gene end by 4 bases; junction bases not matched to a gene: 4. CDR3 sequence (DNA): TGTGCCAGCAGCCAAGACGTAGCGGGGGTGTACAATGAGCAGTTCTTC. It translates to CASSQDVAGVYNEQFF.

The gene calls are TRBV2 and TRBJ1-5; a possible D gene is TRBD1 (5 bases). CDR3 length equals 14 residues. V was shortened by 3 bases and J by 6 bases, with 12 bases between the two germline ends. Germline V gene lookup returns CDR1 SNHLY and CDR2 FYNNEI. The CDR3 spells CASSDLAGPQPQHF. The CDR3 nucleotides read TGTGCCAGCAGTGATTTGGCAGGGCCTCAGCCCCAGCATTTT.

Points on this clone: Other DNA variants within this sample encode the same CDR3. The chain joins TRBV5-1 to TRBJ2-3, with no clear D. V was cut by 0 bases and J by 3 bases, with 8 bases left in between. The germline gives CDR1 SGHRS, CDR2 YFSETQ. This CDR3 is 14 amino acids long. CDR3 sequence (DNA): TGCGCCAGCAGCTTGGACAGAACTACAGATACGCAGTATTTT. Its translation: CASSLDRTTDTQYF.

The V and J genes are TRBV28 and TRBJ2-5, with TRBD1 identical over 9 bases. This CDR3 has 15 residues. The germline V gene has CDR1 MDHEN and CDR2 SYDVKM. The junction had 7 bases not matched to a gene; V was cut back by 3 bases and J by 5 bases. The CDR3 DNA reads as TGTGCCAGCAGTTTTGTACAGGGGGCTAGGGAGACCCAGTACTTC. It translates to CASSFVQGARETQYF.

This CDR3 reads CACGTALEAFF. DNA for the CDR3: TGTGCCTGCGGGACAGCCCTTGAAGCTTTCTTT. The rearrangement uses TRBV30 and TRBJ1-1; TRBD1 matches at 7 bases. The CDR3 spans 11 residues. Per the germline V gene, CDR1 is GTSNPN and CDR2 is SVGIG (reference sequence). J gave up 7 bases and V 6 bases, and 5 bases lay outside the gene matches.

The DNA for the CDR3 is TGCAGCGTGGGACAGGGTAGGCAGCCCCAGCATTTT. Amino acids: CSVGQGRQPQHF. The chain couples TRBV29-1 to TRBJ1-5; 9 bases align to TRBD1. The CDR3 is 12 residues long. Germline CDR1 is SQVTM and CDR2 is ANQGSEA. The V segment lost 6 bases and the J segment 7 bases; nucleotides outside the gene matches: 4. Full variable domain (rest looked up from reference TRBV29-1 and TRBJ1-5): SAVISQKPSRDICQRGTSLTIQCQVDSQVTMMFWYRQQPGQSLTLIATANQGSEATYESGFVIDKFPISRPNLTFSTLTVSNMSPEDSSIYLCSVGQGRQPQHFGDGTRLSIL.